Listed below are T cell receptor beta chains from one sample, sequenced in a study of cytomegalovirus exposure and HLA in healthy donors. The table came from immunoSEQ multiplex PCR; TCRdb's copy has only in-frame clones and leaves some out. Altogether 65,000 to 85,000 clones are present, roughly 94% being singletons, with the ten largest covering nearly 0.7%. The sample comprised PBMCs. Every receptor here comes from a woman in her late teens or twenties in good health and CMV-seronegative. CDR3s leave out the opening cysteine and the closing phenylalanine or tryptophan.

CDR3 length,V gene,J gene,CDR3 protein
13,TRBV19,TRBJ2-3,ASRAGGSSTDTQY
14,TRBV7-8,TRBJ1-5,ASSLTVGRGNQPQH
12,TRBV14,TRBJ1-1,ASSSAEYRGRAF
16,TRBV5-6,TRBJ2-3,ASSAGLAGGRESDTQY
13,TRBV2,TRBJ1-3,ASSVTGLSGNTIY
12,TRBV6-1,TRBJ2-1,ASRIAGSYNEQF
12,TRBV28,NA,ASRRAGVSNEQY
12,TRBV9,TRBJ2-3,ASSVSGGTYTQY
16,TRBV27,TRBJ2-1,ASSFNPGLAGAGNEQF
16,TRBV2,TRBJ2-1,ASSEALWGQGRYNEQF
11,TRBV6-5,TRBJ1-5,ASRGGGNQPQH
13,TRBV6-1,TRBJ2-5,ASSGSGGVLETQY
11,TRBV10-1,TRBJ2-7,ARTGAGLYEQY
17,TRBV5-3,TRBJ2-5,ARSSGARDLGVVQETQY
12,TRBV14,TRBJ1-6,ASSQDLSNSPLH
11,TRBV7-2,TRBJ2-7,ASNSGMGREQY
12,TRBV10-3,TRBJ2-1,AISGRGAYNEQF
12,TRBV4-1,TRBJ2-1,ASSQRLAYNEQF
13,TRBV28,TRBJ2-2,ASSLYQGDTGELF
12,TRBV7-9,TRBJ1-1,ASSLVTGNTEAF